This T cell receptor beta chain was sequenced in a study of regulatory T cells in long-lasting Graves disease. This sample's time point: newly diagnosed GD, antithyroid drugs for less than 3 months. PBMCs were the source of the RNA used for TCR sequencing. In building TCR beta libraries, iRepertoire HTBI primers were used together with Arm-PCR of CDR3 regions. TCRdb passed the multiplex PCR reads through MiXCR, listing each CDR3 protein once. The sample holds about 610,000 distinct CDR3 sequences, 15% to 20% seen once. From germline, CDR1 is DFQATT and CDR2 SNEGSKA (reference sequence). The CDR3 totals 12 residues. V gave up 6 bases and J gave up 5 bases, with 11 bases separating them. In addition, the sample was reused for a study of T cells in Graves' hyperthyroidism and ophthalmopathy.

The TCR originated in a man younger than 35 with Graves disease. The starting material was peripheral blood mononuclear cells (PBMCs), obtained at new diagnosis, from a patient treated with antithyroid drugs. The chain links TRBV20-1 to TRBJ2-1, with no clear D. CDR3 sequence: CSASPSNNEQFF. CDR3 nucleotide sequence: TGCAGTGCCTCTCCCTCAAACAATGAGCAGTTCTTC.